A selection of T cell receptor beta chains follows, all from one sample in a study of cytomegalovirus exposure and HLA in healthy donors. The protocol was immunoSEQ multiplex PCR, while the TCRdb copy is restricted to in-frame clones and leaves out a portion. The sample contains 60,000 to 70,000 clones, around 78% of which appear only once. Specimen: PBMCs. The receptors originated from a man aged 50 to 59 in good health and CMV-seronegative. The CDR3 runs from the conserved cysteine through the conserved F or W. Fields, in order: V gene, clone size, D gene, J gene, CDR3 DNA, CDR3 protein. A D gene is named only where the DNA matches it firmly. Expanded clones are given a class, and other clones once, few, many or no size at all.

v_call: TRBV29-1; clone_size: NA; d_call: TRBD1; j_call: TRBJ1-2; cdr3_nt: TGCAGCGTTGAGGGACAGGGGAATCGGAACTATGGCTACACCTTC; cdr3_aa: CSVEGQGNRNYGYTF
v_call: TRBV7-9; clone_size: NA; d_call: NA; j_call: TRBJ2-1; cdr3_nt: TGTGCCAGCAGCTTTCCGCGGAGCTCCTACAATGAGCAGTTCTTC; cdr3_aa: CASSFPRSSYNEQFF
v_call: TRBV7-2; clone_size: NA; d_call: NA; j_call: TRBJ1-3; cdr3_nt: TGTGCCAGCAGCTTAGGTTCTCCGGGGGACACCATATATTTT; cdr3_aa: CASSLGSPGDTIYF
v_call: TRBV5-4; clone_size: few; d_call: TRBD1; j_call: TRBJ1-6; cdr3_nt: TGTGCCAGCAGCTTGGGGACAGGGGAGTCACCCCTCCACTTT; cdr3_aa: CASSLGTGESPLHF
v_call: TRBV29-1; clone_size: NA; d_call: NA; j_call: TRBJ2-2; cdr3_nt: TGCAGCGTTGAACCCAGGCTGGGTGTCGGGGAGCTGTTTTTT; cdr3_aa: CSVEPRLGVGELFF
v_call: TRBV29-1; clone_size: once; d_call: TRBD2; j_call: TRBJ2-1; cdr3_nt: TGCAGCGCCAATAGCGGGAATCTCGGTGAGCAGTTCTTC; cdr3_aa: CSANSGNLGEQFF
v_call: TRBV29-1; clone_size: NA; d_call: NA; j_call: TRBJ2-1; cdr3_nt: TGCAGCGTTAGCTCCACCCGCCCCCATGAGCAGTTCTTC; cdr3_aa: CSVSSTRPHEQFF
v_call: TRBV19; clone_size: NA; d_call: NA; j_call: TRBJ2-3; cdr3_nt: TGTGCCACTACACCGACTGGGTCGGAGGCAGATACGCAGTATTTT; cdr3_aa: CATTPTGSEADTQYF
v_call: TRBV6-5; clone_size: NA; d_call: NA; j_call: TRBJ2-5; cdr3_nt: TGTGCCAGCAGCCGGAGGTACCAAGAGACCCAGTACTTC; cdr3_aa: CASSRRYQETQYF
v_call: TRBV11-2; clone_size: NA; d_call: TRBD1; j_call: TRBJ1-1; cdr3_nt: TGTGCCAGCACCCTAAGACAGGGGAACATGAACACTGAAGCTTTCTTT; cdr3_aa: CASTLRQGNMNTEAFF
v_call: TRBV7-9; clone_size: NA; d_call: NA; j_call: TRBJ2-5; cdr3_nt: TGTGCCAGCAGCTTAGGCCAGATAGAGACCCAGTACTTC; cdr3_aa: CASSLGQIETQYF
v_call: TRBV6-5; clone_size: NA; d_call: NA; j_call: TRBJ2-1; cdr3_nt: TGTGCCAGCAGTTACACCCAGGGGTCTACTGGGGTCTTC; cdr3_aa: CASSYTQGSTGVF